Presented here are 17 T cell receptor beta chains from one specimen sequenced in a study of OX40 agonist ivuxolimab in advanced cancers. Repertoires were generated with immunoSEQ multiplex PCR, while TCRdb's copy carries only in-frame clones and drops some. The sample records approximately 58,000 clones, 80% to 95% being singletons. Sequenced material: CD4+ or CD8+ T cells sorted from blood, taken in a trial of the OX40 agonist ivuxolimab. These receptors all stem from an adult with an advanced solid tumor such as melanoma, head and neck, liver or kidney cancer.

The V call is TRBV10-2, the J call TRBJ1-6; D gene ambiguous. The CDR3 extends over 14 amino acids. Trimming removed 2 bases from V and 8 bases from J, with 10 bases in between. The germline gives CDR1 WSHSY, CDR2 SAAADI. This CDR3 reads CASSEEREDSPLHF. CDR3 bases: TGCGCCAGCAGTGAGGAGAGGGAGGATTCACCCCTCCACTTT.

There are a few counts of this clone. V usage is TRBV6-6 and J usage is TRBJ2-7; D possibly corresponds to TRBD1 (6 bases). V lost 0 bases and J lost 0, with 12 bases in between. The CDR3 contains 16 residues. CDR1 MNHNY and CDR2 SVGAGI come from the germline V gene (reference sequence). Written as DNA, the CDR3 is TGTGCCAGCAGTTACTCGGAGTGGACAGACTCCTACGAGCAGTACTTC. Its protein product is CASSYSEWTDSYEQYF.

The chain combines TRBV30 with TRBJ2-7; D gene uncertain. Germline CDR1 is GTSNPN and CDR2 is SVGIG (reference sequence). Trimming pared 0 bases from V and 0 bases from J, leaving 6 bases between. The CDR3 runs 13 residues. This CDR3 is CAWSVMDSYEQYF. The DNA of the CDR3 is TGTGCCTGGAGTGTAATGGACTCCTACGAGCAGTACTTC.

The CDR3 region is CASSLGTDTQYF. The CDR3 nucleotides read TGTGCCAGCAGCTTAGGGACAGATACGCAGTATTTT. The chain recombines TRBV7-2 with TRBJ2-3; D unresolved. This CDR3 has 12 residues. The ends were cut back, 1 base at V and 3 bases at J, with 2 bases in the middle. The germline V gene encodes CDR1 SGHTA and CDR2 FQGNSA.

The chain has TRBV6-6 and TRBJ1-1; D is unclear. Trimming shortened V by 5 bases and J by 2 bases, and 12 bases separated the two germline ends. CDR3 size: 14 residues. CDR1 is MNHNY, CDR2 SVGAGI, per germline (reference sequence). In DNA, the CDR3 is TGTGCCAGCAGTGAGGTTTGGGGTAACACTGAAGCTTTCTTT. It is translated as CASSEVWGNTEAFF.

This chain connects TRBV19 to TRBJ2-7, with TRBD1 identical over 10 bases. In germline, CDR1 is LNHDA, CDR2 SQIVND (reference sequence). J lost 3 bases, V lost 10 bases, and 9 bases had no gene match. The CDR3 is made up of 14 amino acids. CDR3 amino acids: CATSETGGGYEQYF. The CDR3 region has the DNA TGTGCCACTTCGGAGACAGGGGGCGGCTACGAGCAGTACTTC. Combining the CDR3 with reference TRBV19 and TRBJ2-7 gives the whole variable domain DGGITQSPKYLFRKEGQNVTLSCEQNLNHDAMYWYRQDPGQGLRLIYYSQIVNDFQKGDIAEGYSVSREKKESFPLTVTSAQKNPTAFYLCATSETGGGYEQYFGPGTRLTVT.

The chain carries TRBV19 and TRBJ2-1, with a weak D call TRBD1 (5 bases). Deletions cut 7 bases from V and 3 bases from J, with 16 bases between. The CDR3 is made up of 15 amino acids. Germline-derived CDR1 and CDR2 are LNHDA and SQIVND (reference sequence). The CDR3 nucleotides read TGTGCCAGTACCCTATCAGGGTCCCACTACAATGAGCAGTTCTTC. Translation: CASTLSGSHYNEQFF.

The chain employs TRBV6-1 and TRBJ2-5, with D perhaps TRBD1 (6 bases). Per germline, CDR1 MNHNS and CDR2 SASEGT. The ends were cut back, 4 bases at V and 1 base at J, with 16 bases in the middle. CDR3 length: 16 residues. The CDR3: CASSANRALIQETQYF. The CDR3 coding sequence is TGTGCCAGCAGTGCTAACAGGGCCTTAATCCAAGAGACCCAGTACTTC.

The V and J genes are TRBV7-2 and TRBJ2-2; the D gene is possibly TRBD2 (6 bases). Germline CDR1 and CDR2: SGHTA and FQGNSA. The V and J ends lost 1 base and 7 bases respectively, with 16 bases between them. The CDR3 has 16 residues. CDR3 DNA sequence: TGTGCCAGCAGCTTAGTATTTCAGGGAGGCCTCGGGGAGCTGTTTTTT. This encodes CASSLVFQGGLGELFF.

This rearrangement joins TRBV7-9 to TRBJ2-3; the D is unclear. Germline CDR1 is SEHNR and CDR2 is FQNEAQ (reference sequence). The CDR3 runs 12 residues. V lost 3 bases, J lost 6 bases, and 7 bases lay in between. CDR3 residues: CASSFSRDTQYF. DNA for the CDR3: TGTGCCAGCAGCTTCAGTCGCGATACGCAGTATTTT.

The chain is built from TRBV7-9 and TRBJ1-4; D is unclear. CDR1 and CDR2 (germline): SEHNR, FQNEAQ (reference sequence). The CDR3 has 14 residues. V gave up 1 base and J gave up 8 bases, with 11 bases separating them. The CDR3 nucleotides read TGTGCCAGCAGCTTAGGGGCTGGTGGCGAAAAACTGTTTTTT. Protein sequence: CASSLGAGGEKLFF. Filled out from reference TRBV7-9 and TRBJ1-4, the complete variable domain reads DTGVSQNPRHKITKRGQNVTFRCDPISEHNRLYWYRQTLGQGPEFLTYFQNEAQLEKSRLLSDRFSAERPKGSFSTLEIQRTEQGDSAMYLCASSLGAGGEKLFFGSGTQLSVL.

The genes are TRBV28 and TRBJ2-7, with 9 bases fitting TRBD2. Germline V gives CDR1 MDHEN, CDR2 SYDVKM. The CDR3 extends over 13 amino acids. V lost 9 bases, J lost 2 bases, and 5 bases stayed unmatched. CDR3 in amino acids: CASTSGQTYEQYF. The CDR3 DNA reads TGTGCCAGTACTAGCGGGCAAACCTACGAGCAGTACTTC.

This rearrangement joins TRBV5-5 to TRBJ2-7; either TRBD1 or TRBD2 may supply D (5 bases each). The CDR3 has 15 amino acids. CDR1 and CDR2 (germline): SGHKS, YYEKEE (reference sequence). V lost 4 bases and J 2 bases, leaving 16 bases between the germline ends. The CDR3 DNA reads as TGTGCCAGCAGCCGGGACGGGCAGGGTACCTACGAGCAGTACTTC. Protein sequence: CASSRDGQGTYEQYF.

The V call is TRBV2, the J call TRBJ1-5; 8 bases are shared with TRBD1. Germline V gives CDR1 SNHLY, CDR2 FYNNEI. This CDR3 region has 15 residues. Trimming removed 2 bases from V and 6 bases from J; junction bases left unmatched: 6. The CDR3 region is CASSELAGGSQPQHF. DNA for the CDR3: TGTGCCAGCAGTGAACTGGCAGGGGGCAGTCAGCCCCAGCATTTT. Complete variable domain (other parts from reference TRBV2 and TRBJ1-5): EPEVTQTPSHQVTQMGQEVILRCVPISNHLYFYWYRQILGQKVEFLVSFYNNEISEKSEIFDDQFSVERPDGSNFTLKIRSTKLEDSAMYFCASSELAGGSQPQHFGDGTRLSIL.

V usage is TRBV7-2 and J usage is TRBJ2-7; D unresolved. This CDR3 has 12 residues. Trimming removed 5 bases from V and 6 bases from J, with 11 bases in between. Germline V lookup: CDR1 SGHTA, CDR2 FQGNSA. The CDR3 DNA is TGTGCCAGCAGCGCCTACCTGGGCGAGCAGTACTTC. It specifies CASSAYLGEQYF.

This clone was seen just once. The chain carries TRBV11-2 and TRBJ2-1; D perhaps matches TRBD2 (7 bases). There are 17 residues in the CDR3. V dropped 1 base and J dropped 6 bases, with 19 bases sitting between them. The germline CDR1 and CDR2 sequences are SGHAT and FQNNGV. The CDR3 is CASSLGYSGAGVNEQFF. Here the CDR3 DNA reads TGTGCCAGCAGCTTAGGGTACTCGGGGGCGGGAGTCAATGAGCAGTTCTTC.

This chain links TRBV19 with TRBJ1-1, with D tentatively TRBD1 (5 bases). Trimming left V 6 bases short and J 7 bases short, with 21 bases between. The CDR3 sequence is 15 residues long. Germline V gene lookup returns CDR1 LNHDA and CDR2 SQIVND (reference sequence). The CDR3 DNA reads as TGTGCCAGTAGAGATCCGGGACGGCTAGTCGGTGAAGCTTTCTTT. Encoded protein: CASRDPGRLVGEAFF. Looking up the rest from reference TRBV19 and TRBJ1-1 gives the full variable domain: DGGITQSPKYLFRKEGQNVTLSCEQNLNHDAMYWYRQDPGQGLRLIYYSQIVNDFQKGDIAEGYSVSREKKESFPLTVTSAQKNPTAFYLCASRDPGRLVGEAFFGQGTRLTVV.